This T cell receptor beta chain originates from a study of T cells in localized non-small cell lung cancer. General study results and limits: Among blood samples, higher T cell density accompanied longer overall survival. Highest T cell clonality was seen in uninvolved adjacent lung, surpassing that measured in tumor.

The CDR3 loop spans 16 amino acids. Germline loops: CDR1 SGHNT, CDR2 YENEEA. Profiled with immunoSEQ multiplex PCR; TCRdb holds only in-frame clones, not every one. In the table there are fewer than 7,000 clones, 35% to 40% of which are singletons. As to this clone: Its antigen remains unidentified. At one boundary the junction diverges from the germline segment, which might be a read error.

The input for sequencing was lung tumor tissue, taken before any cancer treatment. This TCR derives from a male donor aged 60 or older with stage I squamous cell lung carcinoma. The chain joins TRBV11-3 to TRBJ2-1, with 7 bases aligning to TRBD2. The CDR3 DNA sequence: TGTGCTAGCAGCGCAACAGCGGGGCTATCCTACAATGAGCAGTTCTTC. Its protein product is CASSATAGLSYNEQFF.